This TCR beta chain was profiled in a study of blood T cell repertoires in COVID-19. Turning to the study itself: Collection of acute and convalescent COVID-19 samples took place in the United States, Italy and Spain.

Produced via immunoSEQ multiplex PCR; TCRdb's table is partial and in-frame only. The sample holds 300,000 to 350,000 clones; approximately 91% are singletons and the top ten take 5.5% to 7.5%. Sample: peripheral blood. The receptor was isolated from a woman between 65 and 79 years old with COVID-19, enrolled during active disease.

The CDR3 region has the DNA TGTGCCAGCAGCGTAGGACAGGGGAACATTCAGTACTTC. Protein sequence: CASSVGQGNIQYF. The chain recombines TRBV9 with TRBJ2-4; TRBD1 aligns across 8 bases. The CDR3 is made up of 13 amino acids. V was clipped by 0 bases and J by 7 bases; unmatched bases: 0. Germline V lookup: CDR1 SGDLS, CDR2 YYNGEE.